These 29 T cell receptor beta chains share one sample of origin, sequenced in a study of T and B cells in COVID-19 patients. TRB was amplified from about 260-540 ng of blood genomic DNA. Multiplex PCR with BIOMED2 TRB-A/B primer pools amplified TRB rearrangements. TCRdb reprocessed the multiplex PCR reads with MiXCR, giving one entry per CDR3 protein. Of roughly 9,500 distinct CDR3 sequences listed, under 30% are singletons. Sequencing used blood. The receptors originated from a human donor who had recovered from COVID-19.

This chain connects TRBV7-9 to TRBJ1-5, with 9 bases matching TRBD1. This CDR3 is built from 16 residues. The junction had 6 bases not matched to a gene; V was cut back by 1 base and J by 5 bases. The germline gives CDR1 SEHNR, CDR2 FQNEAQ (reference sequence). The CDR3 DNA sequence: TGTGCCAGCAGCTTAGAGAGGGGACAGGGAGATCAGCCCCAGCATTTT. Protein product: CASSLERGQGDQPQHF. Full variable domain (outside the CDR3, taken from reference TRBV7-9 and TRBJ1-5): DTGVSQNPRHKITKRGQNVTFRCDPISEHNRLYWYRQTLGQGPEFLTYFQNEAQLEKSRLLSDRFSAERPKGSFSTLEIQRTEQGDSAMYLCASSLERGQGDQPQHFGDGTRLSIL.

This chain uses TRBV28 with TRBJ2-2; no firm D call. Germline V lookup: CDR1 MDHEN, CDR2 SYDVKM. The CDR3 is made up of 14 amino acids. V lost 3 bases, J lost 6 bases, and 11 bases lay in between. In nucleotides, the CDR3 is TGTGCCAGCAGTTTTATTTTTCCCTCCGGGGAGCTGTTTTTT. Translation gives CASSFIFPSGELFF.

V gene TRBV5-4 combines with J gene TRBJ2-7, with D possibly being TRBD1 or TRBD2 (5 bases each). CDR1 and CDR2 (germline): SGHNT, YYREEE (reference sequence). V was cut by 1 base and J by 5 bases, with 10 bases left in between. The CDR3 length is 13 residues. CDR3 sequence: CASSLPGRDEQYF. CDR3 coding DNA: TGTGCCAGCAGCTTGCCAGGGCGGGACGAGCAGTACTTC.

This clonotype was observed a handful of times. The rearrangement uses TRBV29-1 and TRBJ1-1; 7 nucleotides align to TRBD1. Losses at the gene ends were 5 bases for V and 2 bases for J; bases not matched to a gene: 8. The CDR3 loop spans 14 amino acids. Per the germline V gene, CDR1 is SQVTM and CDR2 is ANQGSEA. The CDR3 DNA is TGCAGCGTTAGAGCCGGGACAGCCAACACTGAAGCTTTCTTT. Amino acids: CSVRAGTANTEAFF.

This clonotype was observed at least ten times. The chain has TRBV30 and TRBJ2-1; D remains ambiguous. V was shortened by 7 bases and J by 1 base, with 17 bases between the two germline ends. There are 15 residues in the CDR3. Germline CDR1 reads GTSNPN; CDR2 reads SVGIG (reference sequence). CDR3 loop: CAFTVSLPSYNEQFF. CDR3 in DNA: TGTGCCTTCACAGTATCCCTCCCGTCCTACAATGAGCAGTTCTTC.

J is TRBJ2-7 and V is TRBV12-3 or TRBV12-4; 7 bases are shared with TRBD1. The trim removed 8 bases at V and 3 bases at J, leaving 4 bases unmatched. This CDR3 is 12 amino acids long. The CDR3 DNA follows: TGTGCCAGCCGGTGGGACAGCTACGAGCAGTACTTC. As protein: CASRWDSYEQYF.

By sample fraction, this clonotype is medium-sized. The DNA of the CDR3 is TGTGCCAGCAGCTTAGGAACGGGACAGGTCCCCCAATCACCCCTCCACTTT. Encoded protein: CASSLGTGQVPQSPLHF. This sequence joins TRBV11-1 and TRBJ1-6, with 8 nucleotides matching TRBD1. V was pared by 1 base and J by 10 bases, with 12 bases of the junction left unmatched. CDR1 and CDR2 from the germline V gene are SGHAT and FQDESV (reference sequence). The CDR3 is 17 residues long.

A few counts support this clonotype. This chain connects TRBV20-1 to TRBJ1-1; TRBD1 is a possible D gene (6 bases). Germline lookup yields CDR1 DFQATT and CDR2 SNEGSKA (reference sequence). The CDR3 contains 14 residues. V was cut by 5 bases and J by 1 base, with 14 bases left in between. The DNA of the CDR3 is TGCAGTGCTCCGGGGGAAGGGGGGAACACTGAAGCTTTCTTT. Its translation is CSAPGEGGNTEAFF.

This clonotype was observed a handful of times. The chain has TRBV6-6 and TRBJ2-7; 8 bases are shared with TRBD1. Germline V CDR1 and CDR2: MNHNY, SVGAGI (reference sequence). The CDR3 is 15 amino acids. Losses at the gene ends were 7 bases for V and 6 bases for J; bases not matched to a gene: 14. The CDR3: CASNRQGSSQGEQYF. The CDR3 DNA is TGTGCCAGCAACCGACAGGGGTCCTCGCAGGGCGAGCAGTACTTC.

The chain employs TRBV5-4 and TRBJ2-1; the D is unclear. CDR1 is SGHNT, CDR2 YYREEE, per germline (reference sequence). The ends were cut back, 4 bases at V and 2 bases at J, with 10 bases in the middle. The CDR3 extends over 14 amino acids. The CDR3 spells CASSPTPTYNEQFF. CDR3 in DNA: TGTGCCAGCAGCCCTACCCCAACCTACAATGAGCAGTTCTTC.

Relative to its sample, this clonotype is medium-sized. This chain connects TRBV18 to TRBJ2-5; possible D gene TRBD1, 5 bases. The CDR3 is made up of 15 amino acids. The germline gives CDR1 KGHSH, CDR2 LQKENI. Trimming pared 1 base from V and 5 bases from J, leaving 14 bases between. The CDR3 coding sequence is TGTGCCAGCTCACCACGTGTTAAGGGGTTGGAGACCCAGTACTTC. As protein: CASSPRVKGLETQYF. The complete variable domain, with remaining parts taken from reference TRBV18 and TRBJ2-5, reads NAGVMQNPRHLVRRRGQEARLRCSPMKGHSHVYWYRQLPEEGLKFMVYLQKENIIDESGMPKERFSAEFPKEGPSILRIQQVVRGDSAAYFCASSPRVKGLETQYFGPGTRLLVL.

This clonotype appeared a single time. This clone may be a read error of a much larger clone one base away. The chain employs TRBV6-6 and TRBJ2-5, with D tentatively TRBD2 (5 bases). Trimming removed 3 bases at V and 5 bases at J, with 13 bases between. CDR1 and CDR2 (germline): MNHNY, SVGAGI (reference sequence). The CDR3 loop spans 14 amino acids. Written as DNA, the CDR3 is TGTGCCAGCAGTTATATTGGGAGTGGGGAGACCCAGTACTTC. Amino acid sequence: CASSYIGSGETQYF.

This clonotype was counted between two and nine times. A read error may produce the germline difference seen at one junction end. This chain links TRBV6-5 with TRBJ1-4; 7 bases agree with TRBD1. Germline lookup yields CDR1 MNHEY and CDR2 SVGAGI. This CDR3 is 14 amino acids long. The DNA of the CDR3 is TGTGCCATCAGTACCGGGACAGCTAATGAAAAACTGTTTTTT. Encoded protein: CAISTGTANEKLFF.

The genes are TRBV18 and TRBJ2-7, with D possibly being TRBD2 (5 bases). This CDR3 has 13 residues. Per the germline V gene, CDR1 is KGHSH and CDR2 is LQKENI. The V end was cut by 8 bases, the J end by 5 bases, with 16 bases between. CDR3 amino acids: CASQAALRNEQYF. The CDR3 bases are TGTGCCAGCCAAGCGGCGTTGAGGAACGAGCAGTACTTC.

The genes are TRBV19 and TRBJ1-1; TRBD1 matches at 12 bases. V lost 2 bases to trimming and J lost 8 bases; unmatched junction nucleotides: 6. Germline CDR1 reads LNHDA; CDR2 reads SQIVND (reference sequence). The CDR3 covers 15 residues. CDR3 sequence (DNA): TGTGCCAGTAGTATAACCGGGACAGGGGGCCCAGAAGCTTTCTTT. It specifies CASSITGTGGPEAFF.

The chain couples TRBV6-5 to TRBJ1-5, with D hard to call. V dropped 2 bases and J dropped 7 bases, with 6 bases sitting between them. CDR1 is MNHEY, CDR2 SVGAGI, per germline. The CDR3 contains 12 residues. As DNA, the CDR3 is TGTGCCAGCAGTTACGCCGGACAGCCCCAGCATTTT. It encodes CASSYAGQPQHF.

This clonotype was found once. The chain recombines TRBV23-1 with TRBJ2-1; no firm D call. TRBV23-1 belongs to the ORF category, with a function that is uncertain. Deletions cut 3 bases from V and 4 bases from J, with 13 bases between. CDR3 length equals 15 residues. The chain's CDR3 is CASSQVRPAYNEQFF. Here the CDR3 DNA reads TGCGCCAGCAGTCAGGTTAGACCGGCGTACAATGAGCAGTTCTTC.

This clonotype has only a few counts. V and J are TRBV6-5 and TRBJ2-3, with 7 bases fitting TRBD2. This CDR3 spans 16 amino acids. V trimming: 5 bases; J trimming: 2 bases; junction bases outside the gene matches: 10. Germline CDR1 MNHEY, CDR2 SVGAGI. CDR3 sequence (DNA): TGTGCCAGCAGTGAAAAGATAGCGGGCCTCACAGATACGCAGTATTTT. This encodes CASSEKIAGLTDTQYF.

By share, this clonotype counts as medium-sized. The rearrangement joins TRBV29-1 to TRBJ1-1, with a weak D call TRBD1 (6 bases). The germline V gene encodes CDR1 SQVTM and CDR2 ANQGSEA. The CDR3 runs to 14 residues. The V gene lost 5 bases and the J gene lost 4 bases, with 17 bases spanning the gap. Here the CDR3 reads CSVKQTQGSTEAFF. The CDR3 DNA sequence: TGCAGCGTTAAACAGACACAGGGAAGCACTGAAGCTTTCTTT.

This chain uses TRBV19 with TRBJ1-5; possible D gene TRBD1, 6 bases. V lost 5 bases to trimming and J lost 6 bases, with 23 bases between them. CDR3 size: 17 residues. Germline V gene data show CDR1 as LNHDA and CDR2 as SQIVND (reference sequence). Here the CDR3 DNA reads TGTGCCAGTAGTTTCTGGGACTGGGGGCGGGAAACTCAGCCCCAGCATTTT. Translation: CASSFWDWGRETQPQHF. The variable domain in full, completed from reference TRBV19 and TRBJ1-5, reads DGGITQSPKYLFRKEGQNVTLSCEQNLNHDAMYWYRQDPGQGLRLIYYSQIVNDFQKGDIAEGYSVSREKKESFPLTVTSAQKNPTAFYLCASSFWDWGRETQPQHFGDGTRLSIL.

This clonotype is medium-sized. The chain has TRBV30 and TRBJ2-5; D gene unclear. The CDR3 totals 12 residues. Between the trimmed V and J ends, which lost 3 bases and 5 bases, there was a span of 10 bases. Germline V gives CDR1 GTSNPN, CDR2 SVGIG (reference sequence). This CDR3 reads CAWSSKWETQYF. CDR3 nucleotide sequence: TGTGCCTGGAGCTCCAAATGGGAGACCCAGTACTTC.

This clonotype was recorded only once. The rearrangement links TRBV4-2 to TRBJ2-6, with TRBD1 identical over 9 bases. V was pared by 0 bases and J by 4 bases, with 7 bases of the junction left unmatched. The CDR3 consists of 18 residues. From germline, CDR1 is LGHNA and CDR2 YNFKEQ. The CDR3: CASSQDGGQGFGANVLTF. The CDR3 DNA follows: TGTGCCAGCAGCCAAGATGGCGGACAGGGGTTCGGGGCCAACGTCCTGACTTTC.

Within the sample, this clonotype is medium-sized. J is TRBJ2-3 and V is TRBV18; a weak D match, TRBD1 (5 bases). Trimming shortened V by 3 bases and J by 6 bases, and 13 bases separated the two germline ends. This CDR3 has 14 amino acids. Per the germline V gene, CDR1 is KGHSH and CDR2 is LQKENI. CDR3 sequence (DNA): TGTGCCAGCTCACCGTTGGACATATCGGATACGCAGTATTTT. It codes for CASSPLDISDTQYF.

This clonotype is large. V usage is TRBV27 and J usage is TRBJ2-2; D unresolved. Trimming took 5 bases from V and 0 from J, leaving 4 bases between them. This CDR3 has 13 amino acids. Per germline, CDR1 MNHEY and CDR2 SMNVEV (reference sequence). CDR3 amino acids: CASSLSNTGELFF. As DNA, the CDR3 is TGTGCCAGCAGTCTCTCGAACACCGGGGAGCTGTTTTTT.

By its share, this clonotype is medium-sized. The rearrangement links TRBV18 to TRBJ2-1; 8 bases are a match to TRBD1. The germline CDR1 and CDR2 sequences are KGHSH and LQKENI. This CDR3 has 15 residues. Trimming removed 3 bases from V and 4 bases from J; junction bases left unmatched: 5. This CDR3 is CASSPVQGAYNEQFF. The CDR3 nucleotides are TGTGCCAGCTCACCGGTTCAGGGGGCGTACAATGAGCAGTTCTTC.

In this sample, this clonotype is medium-sized. The genes are TRBV19 and TRBJ2-6; D gene uncertain. CDR1 and CDR2 from the germline V gene are LNHDA and SQIVND (reference sequence). The V and J ends lost 7 bases and 1 base respectively, with 20 bases between them. This CDR3 region has 18 residues. The CDR3 is CASNRAAPGGSGANVLTF. CDR3 nucleotides: TGTGCCAGTAACAGAGCAGCCCCCGGTGGATCTGGGGCCAACGTCCTGACTTTC.

The J gene is TRBJ1-2, the V gene TRBV28, with 7 positions matching TRBD1. This CDR3 has 10 residues. The germline V gene has CDR1 MDHEN and CDR2 SYDVKM. The ends lost 10 bases at V and 7 bases at J; junction bases unmatched: 3. The CDR3 reads CATWTGGYTF. In DNA, the CDR3 is TGTGCCACTTGGACAGGTGGCTACACCTTC.

A few counts support this clonotype. The V gene is TRBV30, the J gene TRBJ2-1; 9 nucleotides match TRBD2. This CDR3 contains 15 residues. Germline trimming cut 0 bases from V and 5 bases from J; bases unmatched to any gene: 5. Per germline, CDR1 GTSNPN and CDR2 SVGIG (reference sequence). The CDR3 loop is CAWSVGLAGHNEQFF. The CDR3 region has the DNA TGTGCCTGGAGTGTAGGGCTAGCGGGACACAATGAGCAGTTCTTC.

The rearrangement joins TRBV11-1 to TRBJ1-1; D ambiguous. Germline CDR1 SGHAT, CDR2 FQDESV (reference sequence). V lost 1 base and J lost 0, with 6 bases in between. This CDR3 comprises 14 residues. The DNA for the CDR3 is TGTGCCAGCAGCTTAGGGAGGCTGAACACTGAAGCTTTCTTT. It translates to CASSLGRLNTEAFF.